The 20 T cell receptor beta chains below all came from one sample that was sequenced in a study of OX40 agonist ivuxolimab in advanced cancers. Sequenced by immunoSEQ multiplex PCR; TCRdb stores in-frame clones only, minus some. This sample has 75,000 to 85,000 clones, with around nine tenths found just once. This specimen consisted of CD4+ or CD8+ T cells sorted from blood, obtained in a trial of the OX40 agonist ivuxolimab. The source is an adult with an advanced solid tumor such as melanoma, head and neck, liver or kidney cancer.

In its sample, this clone was seen once. Different DNA sequences within this sample yield the same CDR3. V usage is TRBV27 and J usage is TRBJ2-5; D gene ambiguous. The V gene's germline CDR1 is MNHEY and CDR2 SMNVEV (reference sequence). The V gene lost 7 bases and the J gene lost 5 bases, with 20 bases spanning the gap. CDR3 size: 15 residues. The CDR3 is CASTVAWICGETQYF. The CDR3 DNA sequence: TGTGCCAGCACCGTAGCCTGGATTTGTGGCGAGACCCAGTACTTC.

The chain couples TRBV9 to TRBJ2-3; TRBD2 agrees at 14 bases. Trimming took 0 bases from V and 3 from J; bases not matched to a gene: 3. This CDR3 region has 17 residues. CDR1 is SGDLS and CDR2 is YYNGEE in the germline V gene. CDR3 region: CASSVGLAGGGTDTQYF. CDR3 nucleotide sequence: TGTGCCAGCAGCGTAGGACTAGCGGGAGGGGGAACAGATACGCAGTATTTT.

This chain uses TRBV6-5 with TRBJ1-4; 11 bases are shared with TRBD1. With 2 bases clipped from V and 7 bases from J, the junction kept 3 bases outside the gene matches. The CDR3 runs 15 residues. The germline gives CDR1 MNHEY, CDR2 SVGAGI. CDR3 in DNA: TGTGCCAGCAGTTACACCGGGACAGGGGGTGAAAAACTGTTTTTT. Encoded protein: CASSYTGTGGEKLFF.

J is TRBJ2-4 and V is TRBV4-1; possible D gene TRBD2, 5 bases. The CDR3 length is 16 residues. Germline V gene lookup returns CDR1 MGHRA and CDR2 YSYEKL. Trimming removed 4 bases from V and 0 bases from J, with 13 bases in between. The CDR3 DNA follows: TGCGCCAGCAGCCCTCTACTAGGCGCAGCCAAAAACATTCAGTACTTC. Its protein product is CASSPLLGAAKNIQYF.

The chain is built from TRBV2 and TRBJ2-1, with D possibly being TRBD2 (5 bases). V shed 3 bases and J shed 5 bases, with 8 bases lying between them. Per the germline V gene, CDR1 is SNHLY and CDR2 is FYNNEI. CDR3 length equals 13 residues. CDR3 nucleotides: TGTGCCAGCAGTGATAGCGCTAACAATGAGCAGTTCTTC. Its translation: CASSDSANNEQFF.

J is TRBJ2-1 and V is TRBV4-2; 8 bases align to TRBD2. CDR1 is LGHNA and CDR2 is YNFKEQ in the germline V gene. J was trimmed by 7 bases and V by 3 bases; bases with no gene match: 11. The CDR3 spans 16 residues. CDR3 nucleotides: TGTGCCAGCAGCCAGTCAGAGGGACTAGGGAAAAATGAGCAGTTCTTC. Its protein is CASSQSEGLGKNEQFF.

This chain links TRBV7-9 with TRBJ1-5, with 9 bases identical to TRBD1. V was pared by 5 bases and J by 7 bases, with 9 bases of the junction left unmatched. Looked up from germline, CDR1 is SEHNR and CDR2 is FQNEAQ (reference sequence). CDR3 length: 15 amino acids. CDR3: CASSPGGTGNQPQHF. The CDR3 nucleotides read TGTGCCAGCAGCCCCGGGGGGACAGGGAACCAGCCCCAGCATTTT.

CDR3 loop: CASSYRGSGNTIYF. For the CDR3, the DNA is TGTGCCAGCAGTTACCGCGGGTCTGGAAACACCATATATTTT. This chain links TRBV21-1 with TRBJ1-3. TRBV21-1 is assigned pseudogene status. The CDR3 totals 14 residues.

The genes are TRBV7-2 and TRBJ2-3, with 8 bases that match TRBD2. V was pared by 1 base and J by 6 bases, with 9 bases of the junction left unmatched. The CDR3 has 16 amino acids. The germline gives CDR1 SGHTA, CDR2 FQGNSA. CDR3 sequence: CASSLGLGRGADTQYF. The CDR3 bases are TGTGCCAGCAGCTTAGGACTCGGGAGGGGTGCGGATACGCAGTATTTT.

In its sample, this clone was seen once. The chain couples TRBV6-5 to TRBJ2-1; 10 positions match TRBD1. The trim removed 5 bases at V and 1 base at J, leaving 2 bases unmatched. The CDR3 sequence is 15 residues long. Germline V gene sequence: CDR1 MNHEY, CDR2 SVGAGI. CDR3 loop: CASSPDRGSYNEQFF. Written as DNA, the CDR3 is TGTGCCAGCAGTCCGGACAGGGGGTCCTACAATGAGCAGTTCTTC.

V and J are TRBV28 and TRBJ2-7, with 7 bases aligning to TRBD2. Germline-derived CDR1 and CDR2 are MDHEN and SYDVKM. The J segment lost 4 bases and the V segment lost 5 bases, leaving 14 bases of the junction unmatched. This CDR3 has 16 residues. CDR3 sequence (DNA): TGTGCCAGCAGTCCAACTATTGGGAGGGGTTCGTACGAGCAGTACTTC. It encodes CASSPTIGRGSYEQYF.

This chain joins TRBV7-2 and TRBJ1-2, with a weak D call TRBD1 (6 bases). The CDR3 is made up of 13 amino acids. V was trimmed by 2 bases and J by 4 bases, leaving 8 bases between them. Germline V gives CDR1 SGHTA, CDR2 FQGNSA. The CDR3 loop reads CASSLQGTYGYTF. In DNA form, the CDR3 reads TGTGCCAGCAGCTTACAGGGGACCTATGGCTACACCTTC.

In its sample, this clone was seen a few times. The genes are TRBV5-4 and TRBJ1-1, with TRBD1 matching over 7 bases. Germline V gene lookup returns CDR1 SGHNT and CDR2 YYREEE (reference sequence). The CDR3 is 14 amino acids. V lost 4 bases to trimming and J lost 6 bases; unmatched junction nucleotides: 9. The CDR3: CASSPMTGRAEAFF. DNA for the CDR3: TGTGCCAGCAGCCCGATGACAGGGCGGGCTGAAGCTTTCTTT.

This chain uses TRBV29-1 with TRBJ2-1; D may correspond to TRBD1 or TRBD2 (5 bases each). Trimming stripped 0 bases from V and 9 bases from J, with 18 bases between. Germline CDR1 and CDR2: SQVTM and ANQGSEA. The CDR3 is 15 residues long. The CDR3 DNA follows: TGCAGCGTTGAAGATGGGGGTTGGAGAGCTTCTGAGCAGTTCTTC. Translation gives CSVEDGGWRASEQFF.

The chain recombines TRBV19 with TRBJ1-5; maybe TRBD1 (6 bases). CDR1 is LNHDA and CDR2 is SQIVND in the germline V gene (reference sequence). The CDR3 runs to 13 residues. V was cut by 5 bases and J by 5 bases, with 10 bases left in between. The CDR3 bases are TGTGCCAGTAGTCCTGGGGGCCATCAGCCCCAGCATTTT. Its protein is CASSPGGHQPQHF.

The gene calls are TRBV5-8 and TRBJ2-2; 7 bases line up with TRBD2. Germline V lookup: CDR1 SGHTS, CDR2 YDEGEE. This CDR3 comprises 16 residues. V was pared by 0 bases and J by 6 bases, with 8 bases of the junction left unmatched. In DNA form, the CDR3 reads TGTGCCAGCAGCTTGGGCGGCGGGAGTTTGTCCGGGGAGCTGTTTTTT. It is translated as CASSLGGGSLSGELFF. The full variable domain, completed using reference TRBV5-8 and TRBJ2-2, is EAGVTQSPTHLIKTRGQQATLRCSPISGHTSVYWYQQALGLGLQFLLWYDEGEERNRGNFPPRFSGRQFPNYSSELNVNALELEDSALYLCASSLGGGSLSGELFFGEGSRLTVL.

The chain employs TRBV19 and TRBJ1-1; a weak D match, TRBD1 (6 bases). V was cut by 7 bases and J by 2 bases, with 14 bases left in between. The V gene's germline CDR1 is LNHDA and CDR2 SQIVND (reference sequence). The CDR3 sequence is 14 residues long. The CDR3 nucleotides read TGTGCCAGTACTGCAACGGGGGGCAACACTGAAGCTTTCTTT. Translation: CASTATGGNTEAFF.

The rearrangement uses TRBV28 and TRBJ1-2; 7 nucleotides line up with TRBD1. V was pared by 5 bases and J by 8 bases, with 14 bases of the junction left unmatched. This CDR3 comprises 15 residues. CDR1 and CDR2 (germline): MDHEN, SYDVKM. The CDR3: CASSPGNTGDRGYTF. In DNA, the CDR3 is TGTGCCAGCAGTCCGGGAAATACAGGGGATCGCGGCTACACCTTC.

In this sample, this clone turned up a few times. V and J are TRBV11-2 and TRBJ1-3; D is unclear. From germline, CDR1 is SGHAT and CDR2 FQNNGV. The V gene lost 1 base and the J gene lost 3 bases, with 4 bases spanning the gap. The CDR3 contains 13 residues. The CDR3 nucleotides are TGTGCCAGCAGCTTAGTTAGTGGAAACACCATATATTTT. Its protein product is CASSLVSGNTIYF.

V is TRBV7-9 and J is TRBJ2-3, with 7 bases fitting TRBD2. Germline-derived CDR1 and CDR2 are SEHNR and FQNEAQ (reference sequence). V shed 4 bases and J 1 base; nucleotides not matched to a gene: 5. The CDR3 covers 15 residues. The CDR3, as DNA: TGTGCCAGCAGCTCCCCAGGACTAGGCACAGATACGCAGTATTTT. Translated, it gives CASSSPGLGTDTQYF.